A single sample is the source of the 27 T cell receptor beta chains below, sequenced in a study of regulatory T cells in long-lasting Graves disease. Stated time point: newly diagnosed GD, antithyroid drugs for less than 3 months. Isolated PBMC RNA provided the starting material for the TCR library. For TCR beta, libraries came from iRepertoire HTBI primers and Arm-PCR of CDR3 regions. Each CDR3 protein is one row after TCRdb ran MiXCR on the multiplex PCR reads. The sample holds roughly 420,000 distinct CDR3 sequences, 16% seen once. These records were also assigned to another study, of T cells in Graves' hyperthyroidism and ophthalmopathy.

Sequenced here: peripheral blood mononuclear cells (PBMCs), sampled at new diagnosis, from a patient treated with antithyroid drugs. All receptors come from a woman aged 25 to 39 with Graves disease.

This clonotype has a count of ten or more. The chain uses TRBV2 and TRBJ1-2; D unclear. The CDR3 extends over 14 amino acids. Per the germline V gene, CDR1 is SNHLY and CDR2 is FYNNEI. Between the trimmed V and J ends, which lost 5 bases and 3 bases, there was a span of 13 bases. CDR3 nucleotides: TGTGCCAGCAGTCCTCTCGGGGAATACTATGGCTACACCTTC. It specifies CASSPLGEYYGYTF.

This clonotype occurred many times. This chain joins TRBV3-1 and TRBJ2-5; 12 bases agree with TRBD2. The V and J ends lost 4 bases and 4 bases, in that order; junction bases with no gene match: 7. CDR3 length: 16 amino acids. Germline V gene lookup returns CDR1 LGHDT and CDR2 YNNKEL (reference sequence). CDR3 nucleotides: TGTGCCAGCAGCCCCGGACTAGCGGGATGGCGAGAGACCCAGTACTTC. Residues: CASSPGLAGWRETQYF.

This clonotype has ten or more counts. The chain carries TRBV6-1 and TRBJ2-1; 7 bases are shared with TRBD2. After removal of 8 bases from V and 1 base from J, the junction contained 5 bases not matched to a gene. Germline CDR1 MNHNS, CDR2 SASEGT. This CDR3 spans 14 amino acids. In nucleotides, the CDR3 is TGTGCCAGCGGTCGAGCGGGGTCCTACAATGAGCAGTTCTTC. This codes for CASGRAGSYNEQFF.

Ten or more counts support this clonotype. The rearrangement joins TRBV3-1 to TRBJ2-4; D possibly corresponds to TRBD2 (5 bases). The V and J ends lost 0 bases and 0 bases respectively, with 21 bases between them. Per germline, CDR1 LGHDT and CDR2 YNNKEL (reference sequence). The CDR3 is 20 residues long. In nucleotides, the CDR3 is TGTGCCAGCAGCCAAGATCAACTTTGGCTAGCCGATGGAGCCAAAAACATTCAGTACTTC. This sequence encodes CASSQDQLWLADGAKNIQYF.

V gene TRBV19 combines with J gene TRBJ2-7; D might be TRBD2 (5 bases). The CDR3 length is 15 residues. V was clipped by 3 bases and J by 4 bases, with 16 bases between them. Germline values: CDR1 LNHDA, CDR2 SQIVND (reference sequence). CDR3 sequence: CASSIPGKRGYEQYF. As DNA, the CDR3 is TGTGCCAGTAGTATCCCCGGCAAACGGGGTTACGAGCAGTACTTC.

The genes are TRBV14 and TRBJ1-1; TRBD1 matches 10 bases. V gave up 4 bases and J gave up 11 bases; unmatched junction bases: 7. The CDR3 loop spans 13 amino acids. CDR1 and CDR2 (germline): SGHDN, FVKESK. DNA for the CDR3: TGTGCCAGCAGCCCCTTTGACAGGGGGCCGGCTTTCTTT. Its translation: CASSPFDRGPAFF.

This clonotype was counted ten times or more. V and J are TRBV11-2 and TRBJ1-5; D remains unclear. Germline-derived CDR1 and CDR2 are SGHAT and FQNNGV. Trimming shortened V by 0 bases and J by 1 base, and 1 base separated the two germline ends. The CDR3 is 13 residues long. Written as DNA, the CDR3 is TGTGCCAGCAGCTTAGAAAGCAATCAGCCCCAGCATTTT. Protein: CASSLESNQPQHF.

This clonotype was counted a single time. The J gene is TRBJ1-1, the V gene TRBV19, with D perhaps TRBD1 (6 bases). V lost 5 bases to trimming and J lost 1 base, with 14 bases between them. Germline loops: CDR1 LNHDA, CDR2 SQIVND (reference sequence). The CDR3 spans 15 residues. In DNA form, the CDR3 reads TGTGCCAGTAGTCCCCCCGGACAGCGGAACACTGAAGCTTTCTTT. As protein: CASSPPGQRNTEAFF.

This clonotype has a count of ten or more. The V call is TRBV20-1, the J call TRBJ1-1, with D hard to call. Trimming removed 6 bases at V and 2 bases at J, with 10 bases between. The CDR3 loop spans 12 amino acids. The germline V gene has CDR1 DFQATT and CDR2 SNEGSKA (reference sequence). CDR3 protein: CSAGRLNTEAFF. CDR3 DNA: TGCAGTGCCGGACGGCTTAACACTGAAGCTTTCTTT.

This chain connects TRBV18 to TRBJ2-7; D is unclear. Germline V gene lookup returns CDR1 KGHSH and CDR2 LQKENI. V was trimmed by 0 bases and J by 5 bases, leaving 11 bases between them. The CDR3 extends over 14 amino acids. CDR3 in amino acids: CASSPPSSRDEQYF. In nucleotides, the CDR3 is TGTGCCAGCTCACCACCCTCGTCACGGGACGAGCAGTACTTC. Supplemented by reference TRBV18 and TRBJ2-7, the full variable domain reads NAGVMQNPRHLVRRRGQEARLRCSPMKGHSHVYWYRQLPEEGLKFMVYLQKENIIDESGMPKERFSAEFPKEGPSILRIQQVVRGDSAAYFCASSPPSSRDEQYFGPGTRLTVT.

This clonotype has just one count. This chain uses TRBV7-2 with TRBJ2-4; D uncertain. This CDR3 region has 14 residues. CDR1 is SGHTA, CDR2 FQGNSA, per germline. V was shortened by 2 bases and J by 0 bases, with 5 bases between the two germline ends. As DNA, the CDR3 is TGTGCCAGCAGCTTATCAGTAGCCAAAAACATTCAGTACTTC. Translated: CASSLSVAKNIQYF.

This clonotype showed up many times. The chain joins TRBV12-3 or TRBV12-4 to TRBJ2-1; D not resolved. Trimming removed 3 bases from V and 7 bases from J, with 10 bases in between. This CDR3 comprises 13 residues. CDR3 amino acids: CASSLLGTNEQFF. Here the CDR3 DNA reads TGTGCCAGCAGTTTGCTAGGAACGAATGAGCAGTTCTTC.

J is TRBJ2-1 and V is TRBV12-5; D perhaps matches TRBD1 (7 bases). V was trimmed by 7 bases and J by 7 bases, leaving 17 bases between them. Per germline, CDR1 LGHNT and CDR2 FRNRAP. The CDR3 is 14 amino acids. The CDR3: CASARDSAGNEQFF. DNA of the CDR3: TGTGCTAGTGCCAGGGACAGCGCGGGGAATGAGCAGTTCTTC.

The rearrangement joins TRBV9 to TRBJ1-2; D uncertain. This CDR3 is 15 amino acids long. Between the trimmed V and J ends, which lost 4 bases and 0 bases, there was a span of 13 bases. Germline CDR1 is SGDLS and CDR2 is YYNGEE. The CDR3 loop reads CASSTPGRANYGYTF. CDR3 nucleotide sequence: TGTGCCAGCAGCACCCCGGGCCGAGCTAACTATGGCTACACCTTC.

The CDR3 sequence is CSVDLNGQNTEAFF. CDR3 DNA: TGCAGCGTTGATTTGAACGGCCAGAACACTGAAGCTTTCTTT. V usage is TRBV29-1 and J usage is TRBJ1-1; the D is unclear. With 3 bases removed from V and 1 base from J, the gap between germline ends came to 12 bases. The CDR3 is 14 residues long. CDR1 SQVTM and CDR2 ANQGSEA come from the germline V gene.

This clonotype was seen more than once but under ten times. The V gene is TRBV5-5, the J gene TRBJ2-2; 9 bases are a match to TRBD2. From germline, CDR1 is SGHKS and CDR2 YYEKEE (reference sequence). The CDR3 has 16 residues. Losses at the gene ends were 3 bases for V and 0 bases for J; bases not matched to a gene: 3. For the CDR3, the DNA is TGTGCCAGCAGCTGGTCTAGCGGGGCGAACACCGGGGAGCTGTTTTTT. The encoded protein is CASSWSSGANTGELFF.

The V and J genes are TRBV19 and TRBJ1-1; possibly TRBD1 for D (6 bases). CDR1 LNHDA and CDR2 SQIVND come from the germline V gene (reference sequence). Trimming shortened V by 10 bases and J by 1 base, and 13 bases separated the two germline ends. The CDR3 length is 13 residues. The CDR3 reads CATMDSANTEAFF. The DNA for the CDR3 is TGTGCCACCATGGACAGCGCGAACACTGAAGCTTTCTTT.

A few counts support this clonotype. The gene calls are TRBV29-1 and TRBJ1-2; 9 bases fit TRBD1. The CDR3 is 14 residues long. V was pared by 7 bases and J by 9 bases, with 15 bases of the junction left unmatched. Germline CDR1 SQVTM, CDR2 ANQGSEA. The CDR3 sequence: CSAEDPDRGLSYTF. CDR3 nucleotide sequence: TGCAGCGCCGAGGATCCGGACAGGGGTCTGAGCTACACCTTC.

This sequence joins TRBV30 and TRBJ1-1, with 7 bases aligning to TRBD1. The CDR3 length is 15 residues. CDR1 is GTSNPN and CDR2 is SVGIG in the germline V gene (reference sequence). J lost 5 bases, V lost 0 bases, and 9 bases had no gene match. Here the CDR3 DNA reads TGTGCCTGGAGTGTAACAACGACAGGGCGAACTGAAGCTTTCTTT. Residues: CAWSVTTTGRTEAFF.

This clonotype was seen at least ten times. The V gene is TRBV6-1, the J gene TRBJ2-1, with D perhaps TRBD2 (6 bases). Deletions cut 6 bases from V and 10 bases from J, with 13 bases between. The germline V gene has CDR1 MNHNS and CDR2 SASEGT. The CDR3 covers 12 residues. CDR3 in amino acids: CASSGRTKEQFF. DNA of the CDR3: TGTGCCAGCAGCGGGCGGACTAAAGAGCAGTTCTTC.

In regard to this clonotype: Being one base from a much bigger clone, this may be a read error. The chain uses TRBV3-1 and TRBJ2-1; D is unresolved. CDR3 length: 14 amino acids. Germline V gene lookup returns CDR1 LGHDT and CDR2 YNNKEL (reference sequence). V was pared by 1 base and J by 8 bases, with 12 bases between. CDR3 sequence: CASSQGPRIDEQFF. CDR3 nucleotide sequence: TGTGCCAGCAGCCAAGGTCCGCGTATCGATGAGCAGTTCTTC.

V is TRBV28 and J is TRBJ2-1, with 7 bases fitting TRBD2. V gave up 5 bases and J gave up 7 bases; unmatched junction bases: 8. Germline lookup yields CDR1 MDHEN and CDR2 SYDVKM. This CDR3 region has 14 residues. The CDR3 DNA reads as TGTGCCAGCAGTCAGATTAGCGGGTCGAATGAGCAGTTCTTC. The encoded protein is CASSQISGSNEQFF.

A remark on this clonotype: A read error is possible here, since a much larger clone lies one base away. The chain uses TRBV6-9 and TRBJ1-1; D remains ambiguous. Looked up from germline, CDR1 is MNHGY and CDR2 is SVAAGI. The CDR3 has 14 residues. Trimming left V 4 bases short and J 5 bases short, with 14 bases between. CDR3 DNA: TGTGCCAGCAGTTTAAATAAGGAAGAGACTGAAGCTTTCTTT. Protein sequence: CASSLNKEETEAFF.

This clonotype showed up many times. The chain is built from TRBV20-1 and TRBJ2-1; a possible D gene is TRBD1 (6 bases). V was trimmed by 0 bases and J by 4 bases, leaving 16 bases between them. Per germline, CDR1 DFQATT and CDR2 SNEGSKA (reference sequence). This CDR3 is 16 amino acids long. The CDR3 DNA is TGCAGTGCTAGAGATCCCTGGCAGGGGAGATACAATGAGCAGTTCTTC. This codes for CSARDPWQGRYNEQFF.

This clonotype was counted at least ten times. The V and J genes are TRBV6-1 and TRBJ2-7; 10 nucleotides align to TRBD2. V lost 8 bases, J lost 0 bases, and 4 bases stayed unmatched. CDR3 size: 14 residues. Looked up from germline, CDR1 is MNHNS and CDR2 is SASEGT. CDR3 in DNA: TGTGCCAGCTGGGCTAGCGGGAGCTCCTACGAGCAGTACTTC. Amino acids: CASWASGSSYEQYF.

With regard to this clonotype: Relative to the germline gene, one junction end is altered; a read error may explain this. This chain uses TRBV5-1 with TRBJ2-3; 7 nucleotides agree with TRBD1. This CDR3 spans 16 amino acids. Germline V gives CDR1 SGHRS, CDR2 YFSETQ. CDR3 region: CASSSGQDFSTDTQYF. The CDR3 DNA reads as TGTGCCAGCAGCTCCGGACAGGACTTTTCCACAGATACGCAGTATTTT. The variable domain in full, completed from reference TRBV5-1 and TRBJ2-3, reads KAGVTQTPRYLIKTRGQQVTLSCSPISGHRSVSWYQQTPGQGLQFLFEYFSETQRNKGNFPGRFSGRQFSNSRSEMNVSTLELGDSALYLCASSSGQDFSTDTQYFGPGTRLTVL.

This clonotype was seen ten or more times. This chain connects TRBV2 to TRBJ2-7; weak D call: TRBD1 (6 bases). The CDR3 covers 14 residues. The germline gives CDR1 SNHLY, CDR2 FYNNEI. The germline V and J ends were trimmed by 7 bases and 0 bases, with 13 bases remaining between them. The CDR3 region is CASIPGQPSYEQYF. The CDR3 DNA is TGTGCCAGCATCCCGGGACAACCCTCCTACGAGCAGTACTTC. Full variable domain (rest looked up from reference TRBV2 and TRBJ2-7): EPEVTQTPSHQVTQMGQEVILRCVPISNHLYFYWYRQILGQKVEFLVSFYNNEISEKSEIFDDQFSVERPDGSNFTLKIRSTKLEDSAMYFCASIPGQPSYEQYFGPGTRLTVT.